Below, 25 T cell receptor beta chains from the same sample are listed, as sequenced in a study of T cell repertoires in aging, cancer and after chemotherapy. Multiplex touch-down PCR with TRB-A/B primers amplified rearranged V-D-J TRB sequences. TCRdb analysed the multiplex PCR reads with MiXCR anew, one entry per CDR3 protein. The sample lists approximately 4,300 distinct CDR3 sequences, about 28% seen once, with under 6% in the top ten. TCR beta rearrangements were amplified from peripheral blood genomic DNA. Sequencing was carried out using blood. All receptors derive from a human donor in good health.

Here the CDR3 DNA reads TGTGCCAGCAGCTTGGAATTCGGACCTAACTATGGCTACACCTTC. This sequence encodes CASSLEFGPNYGYTF. The chain couples TRBV5-4 to TRBJ1-2; D is unresolved. The CDR3 is 15 residues long. Germline CDR1 and CDR2: SGHNT and YYREEE (reference sequence). The V end was cut by 0 bases, the J end by 0 bases, with 9 bases between.

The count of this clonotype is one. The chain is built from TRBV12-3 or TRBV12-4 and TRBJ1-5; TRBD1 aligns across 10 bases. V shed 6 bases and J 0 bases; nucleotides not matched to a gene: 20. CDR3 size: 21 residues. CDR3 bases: TGTGCCAGCAGCCCCCCCCAATGGCCGGGACAGGGGACCTATAGCAATCAGCCCCAGCATTTT. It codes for CASSPPQWPGQGTYSNQPQHF.

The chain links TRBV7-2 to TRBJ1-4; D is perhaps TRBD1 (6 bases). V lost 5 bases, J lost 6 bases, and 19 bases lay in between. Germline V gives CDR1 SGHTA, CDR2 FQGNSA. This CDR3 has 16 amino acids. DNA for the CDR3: TGTGCCAGCAGCCCATACCCCAGGGGAATTGATGAAAAACTGTTTTTT. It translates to CASSPYPRGIDEKLFF.

The CDR3 region has the DNA TGTGCCACCAGCAGAATAGATCCGGGACAGGGAATCTACAATGAGCAGTTCTTC. Amino acid sequence: CATSRIDPGQGIYNEQFF. The gene calls are TRBV15 and TRBJ2-1; 9 bases align to TRBD1. J gave up 3 bases and V 2 bases, and 11 bases lay outside the gene matches. Looked up from germline, CDR1 is LNHNV and CDR2 is YYDKDF (reference sequence). The CDR3 consists of 18 residues. Full variable domain (rest looked up from reference TRBV15 and TRBJ2-1): DAMVIQNPRYQVTQFGKPVTLSCSQTLNHNVMYWYQQKSSQAPKLLFHYYDKDFNNEADTPDNFQSRRPNTSFCFLDIRSPGLGDTAMYLCATSRIDPGQGIYNEQFFGPGTRLTVL.

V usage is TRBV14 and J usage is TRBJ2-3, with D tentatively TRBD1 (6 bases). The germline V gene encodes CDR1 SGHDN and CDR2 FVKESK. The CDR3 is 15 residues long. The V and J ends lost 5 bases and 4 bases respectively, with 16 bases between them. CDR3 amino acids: CASSSGVFGADTQYF. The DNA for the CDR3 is TGTGCCAGCAGCTCAGGGGTTTTCGGCGCAGATACGCAGTATTTT.

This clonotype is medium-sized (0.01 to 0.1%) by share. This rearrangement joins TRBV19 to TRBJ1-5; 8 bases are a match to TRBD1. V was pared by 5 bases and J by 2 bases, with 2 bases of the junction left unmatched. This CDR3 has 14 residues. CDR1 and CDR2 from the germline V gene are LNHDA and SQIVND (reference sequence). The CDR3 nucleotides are TGTGCCAGTAGTCAGACAGGGGGCAATCAGCCCCAGCATTTT. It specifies CASSQTGGNQPQHF.

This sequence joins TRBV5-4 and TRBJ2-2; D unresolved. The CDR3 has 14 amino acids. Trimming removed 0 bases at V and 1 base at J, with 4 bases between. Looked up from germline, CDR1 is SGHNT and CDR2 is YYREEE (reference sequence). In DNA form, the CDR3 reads TGTGCCAGCAGCTTGGGGGGGAACACCGGGGAGCTGTTTTTT. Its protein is CASSLGGNTGELFF. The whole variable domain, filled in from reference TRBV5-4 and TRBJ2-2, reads ETGVTQSPTHLIKTRGQQVTLRCSSQSGHNTVSWYQQALGQGPQFIFQYYREEENGRGNFPPRFSGLQFPNYSSELNVNALELDDSALYLCASSLGGNTGELFFGEGSRLTVL.

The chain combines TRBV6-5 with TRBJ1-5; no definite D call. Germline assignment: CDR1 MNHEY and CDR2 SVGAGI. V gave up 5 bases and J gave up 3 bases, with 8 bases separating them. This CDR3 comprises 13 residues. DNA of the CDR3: TGTGCCAGCAGTACGGGCCCCAATCAGCCCCAGCATTTT. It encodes CASSTGPNQPQHF.

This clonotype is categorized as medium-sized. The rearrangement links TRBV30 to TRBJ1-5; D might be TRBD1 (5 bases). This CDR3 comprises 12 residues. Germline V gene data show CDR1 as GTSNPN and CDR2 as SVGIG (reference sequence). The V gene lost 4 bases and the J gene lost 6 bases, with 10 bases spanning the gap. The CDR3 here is CAWNQGGQPQHF. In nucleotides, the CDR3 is TGTGCCTGGAACCAGGGCGGTCAGCCCCAGCATTTT.

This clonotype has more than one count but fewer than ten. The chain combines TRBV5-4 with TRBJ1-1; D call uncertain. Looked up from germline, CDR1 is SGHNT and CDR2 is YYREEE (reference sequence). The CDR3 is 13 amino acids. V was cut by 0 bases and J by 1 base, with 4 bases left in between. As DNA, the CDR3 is TGTGCCAGCAGCTTGGACAGGAACACTGAAGCTTTCTTT. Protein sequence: CASSLDRNTEAFF. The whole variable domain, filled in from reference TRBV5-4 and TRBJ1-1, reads ETGVTQSPTHLIKTRGQQVTLRCSSQSGHNTVSWYQQALGQGPQFIFQYYREEENGRGNFPPRFSGLQFPNYSSELNVNALELDDSALYLCASSLDRNTEAFFGQGTRLTVV.

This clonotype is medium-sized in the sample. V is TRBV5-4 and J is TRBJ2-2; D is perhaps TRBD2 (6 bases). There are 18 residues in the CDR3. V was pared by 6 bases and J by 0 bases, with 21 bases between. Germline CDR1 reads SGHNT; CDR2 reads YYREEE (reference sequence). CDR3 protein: CASTTGGAGLTNTGELFF. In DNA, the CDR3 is TGTGCCAGCACTACCGGCGGGGCAGGGCTTACGAACACCGGGGAGCTGTTTTTT.

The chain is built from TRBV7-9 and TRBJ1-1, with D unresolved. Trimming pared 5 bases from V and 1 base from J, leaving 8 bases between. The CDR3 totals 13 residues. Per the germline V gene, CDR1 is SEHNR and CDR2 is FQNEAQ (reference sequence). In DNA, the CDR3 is TGTGCCAGCAGCCCCCCGGGGAACACTGAAGCTTTCTTT. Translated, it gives CASSPPGNTEAFF. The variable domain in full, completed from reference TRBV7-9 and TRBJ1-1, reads DTGVSQNPRHKITKRGQNVTFRCDPISEHNRLYWYRQTLGQGPEFLTYFQNEAQLEKSRLLSDRFSAERPKGSFSTLEIQRTEQGDSAMYLCASSPPGNTEAFFGQGTRLTVV.

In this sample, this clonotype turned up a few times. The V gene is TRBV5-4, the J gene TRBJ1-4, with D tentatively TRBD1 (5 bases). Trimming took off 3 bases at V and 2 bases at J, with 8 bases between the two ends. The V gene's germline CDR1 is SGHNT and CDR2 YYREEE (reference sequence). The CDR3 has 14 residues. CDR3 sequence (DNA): TGTGCCAGCAGCTCAGGGTTGACTAATGAAAAACTGTTTTTT. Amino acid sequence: CASSSGLTNEKLFF.

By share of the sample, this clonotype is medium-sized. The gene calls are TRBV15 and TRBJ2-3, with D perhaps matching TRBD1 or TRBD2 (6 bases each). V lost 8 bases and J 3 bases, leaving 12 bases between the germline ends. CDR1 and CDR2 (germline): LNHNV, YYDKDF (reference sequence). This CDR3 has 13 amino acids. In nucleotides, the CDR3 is TGTGCCACCGGAGAGGGGGGAACAGATACGCAGTATTTT. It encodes CATGEGGTDTQYF.

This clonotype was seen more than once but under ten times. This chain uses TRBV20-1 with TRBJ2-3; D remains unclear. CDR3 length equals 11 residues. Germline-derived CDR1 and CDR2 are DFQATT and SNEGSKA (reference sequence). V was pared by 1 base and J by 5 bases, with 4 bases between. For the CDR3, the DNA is TGCAGTGCTAGAGTGGGAGATACGCAGTATTTT. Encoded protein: CSARVGDTQYF.

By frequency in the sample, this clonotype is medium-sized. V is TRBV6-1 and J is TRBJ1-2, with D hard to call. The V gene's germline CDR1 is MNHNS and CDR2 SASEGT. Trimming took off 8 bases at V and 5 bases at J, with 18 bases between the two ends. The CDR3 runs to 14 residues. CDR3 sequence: CASLEGSPPYGYTF. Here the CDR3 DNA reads TGTGCCAGCTTGGAGGGTTCCCCGCCTTATGGCTACACCTTC.

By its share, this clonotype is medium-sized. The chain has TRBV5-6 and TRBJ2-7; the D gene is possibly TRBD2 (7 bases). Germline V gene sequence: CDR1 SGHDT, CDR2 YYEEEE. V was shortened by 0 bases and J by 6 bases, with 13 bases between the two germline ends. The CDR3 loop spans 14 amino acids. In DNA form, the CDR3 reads TGTGCCAGCAGCTTGGTGGCGGGGGCGGGCGAGCAGTACTTC. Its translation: CASSLVAGAGEQYF.

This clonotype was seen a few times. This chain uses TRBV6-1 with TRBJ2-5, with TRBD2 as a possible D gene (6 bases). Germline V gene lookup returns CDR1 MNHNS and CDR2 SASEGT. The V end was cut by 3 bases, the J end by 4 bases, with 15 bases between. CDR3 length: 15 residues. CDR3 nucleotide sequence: TGTGCCAGCAGTGAGGAGAGGGGAGGTGGAGAGACCCAGTACTTC. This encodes CASSEERGGGETQYF.

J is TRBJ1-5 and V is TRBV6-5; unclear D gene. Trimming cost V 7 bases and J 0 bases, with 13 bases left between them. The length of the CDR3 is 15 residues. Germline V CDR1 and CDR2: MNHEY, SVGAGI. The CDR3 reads CASTAGVLSNQPQHF. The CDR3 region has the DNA TGTGCCAGCACCGCCGGGGTCCTTAGCAATCAGCCCCAGCATTTT.

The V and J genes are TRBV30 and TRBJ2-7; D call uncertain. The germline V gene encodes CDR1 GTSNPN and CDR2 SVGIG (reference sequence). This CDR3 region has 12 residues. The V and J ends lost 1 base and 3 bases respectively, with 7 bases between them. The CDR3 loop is CAWSEGVYEQYF. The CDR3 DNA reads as TGTGCCTGGAGTGAGGGCGTCTACGAGCAGTACTTC.

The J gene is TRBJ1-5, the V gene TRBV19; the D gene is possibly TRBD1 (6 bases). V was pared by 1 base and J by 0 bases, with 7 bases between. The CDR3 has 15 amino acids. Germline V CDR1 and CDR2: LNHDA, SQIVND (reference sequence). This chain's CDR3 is CASSIGGLSNQPQHF. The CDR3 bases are TGTGCCAGTAGTATAGGGGGGCTTAGCAATCAGCCCCAGCATTTT.

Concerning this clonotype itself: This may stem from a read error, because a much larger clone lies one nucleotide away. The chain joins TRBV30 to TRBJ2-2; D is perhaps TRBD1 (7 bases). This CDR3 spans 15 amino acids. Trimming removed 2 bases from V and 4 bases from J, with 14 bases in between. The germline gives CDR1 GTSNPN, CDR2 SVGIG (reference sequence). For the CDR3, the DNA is TGTGCCTGGAGTACGAGACAGGGAGGCACCGGGGAGCTGTTTTTT. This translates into CAWSTRQGGTGELFF.

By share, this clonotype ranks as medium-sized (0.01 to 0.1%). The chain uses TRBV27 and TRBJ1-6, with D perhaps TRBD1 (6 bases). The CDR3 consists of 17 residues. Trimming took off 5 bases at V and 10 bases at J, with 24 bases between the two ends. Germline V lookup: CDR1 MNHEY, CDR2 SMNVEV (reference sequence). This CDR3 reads CASSTLQGGLRYSPLHF. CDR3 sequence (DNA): TGTGCCAGCAGTACACTACAGGGAGGTCTAAGGTACTCACCCCTCCACTTT.

This chain's CDR3 is CASSSGIISLEGYTF. The CDR3 DNA is TGTGCCAGCAGTTCCGGGATCATATCCTTAGAGGGCTACACCTTC. This chain connects TRBV7-9 to TRBJ1-2; no definite D call. The germline V gene has CDR1 SEHNR and CDR2 FQNEAQ (reference sequence). CDR3 length: 15 amino acids. V lost 6 bases and J lost 8, with 22 bases in between.

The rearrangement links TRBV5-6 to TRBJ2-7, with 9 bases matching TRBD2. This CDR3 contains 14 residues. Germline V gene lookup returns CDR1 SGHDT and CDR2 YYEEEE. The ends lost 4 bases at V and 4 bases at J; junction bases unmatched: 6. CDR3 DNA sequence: TGTGCCAGCAGCACCAAGCGGGGGGTTTACGAGCAGTACTTC. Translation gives CASSTKRGVYEQYF.